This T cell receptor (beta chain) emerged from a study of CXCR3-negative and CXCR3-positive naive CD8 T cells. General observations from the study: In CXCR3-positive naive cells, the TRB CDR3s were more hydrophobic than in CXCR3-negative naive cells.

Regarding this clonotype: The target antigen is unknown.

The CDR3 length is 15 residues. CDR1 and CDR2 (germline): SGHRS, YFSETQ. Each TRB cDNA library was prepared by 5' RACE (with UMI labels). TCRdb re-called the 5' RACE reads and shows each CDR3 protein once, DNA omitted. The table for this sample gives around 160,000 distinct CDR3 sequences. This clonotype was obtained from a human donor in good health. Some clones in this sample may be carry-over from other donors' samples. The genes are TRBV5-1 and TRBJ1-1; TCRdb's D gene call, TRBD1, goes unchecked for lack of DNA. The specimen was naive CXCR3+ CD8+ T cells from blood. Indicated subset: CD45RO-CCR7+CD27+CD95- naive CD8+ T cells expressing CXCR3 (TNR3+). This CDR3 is CASSQGQGASLEAFF.